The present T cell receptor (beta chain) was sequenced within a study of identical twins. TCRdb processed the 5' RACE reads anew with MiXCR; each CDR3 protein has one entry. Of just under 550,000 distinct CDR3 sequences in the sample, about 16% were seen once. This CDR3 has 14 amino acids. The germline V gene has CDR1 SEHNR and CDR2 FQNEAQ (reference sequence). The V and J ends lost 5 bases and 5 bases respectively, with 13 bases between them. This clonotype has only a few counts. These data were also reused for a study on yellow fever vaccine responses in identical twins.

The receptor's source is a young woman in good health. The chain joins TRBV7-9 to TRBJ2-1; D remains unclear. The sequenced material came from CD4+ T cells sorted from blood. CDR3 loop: CASSPVGWDNEQFF. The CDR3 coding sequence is TGTGCCAGCAGCCCCGTGGGCTGGGACAATGAGCAGTTCTTC.